The 10 T cell receptor beta chains below come from one sample, sequenced in a study of blood T cell repertoires in COVID-19. Profiling relied on immunoSEQ multiplex PCR, and the TCRdb table lists in-frame clones only, not all of them. The data hold roughly 250,000 clones, with approximately 86% observed a single time. Sequences were obtained from peripheral blood. These receptors all come from a woman of 80 years or more with active or convalescent COVID-19.

This chain's CDR3 is CASSPKTGLTYTEAFF. CDR3 bases: TGTGCCAGCAGTCCCAAGACAGGGCTAACGTACACTGAAGCTTTCTTT. This rearrangement joins TRBV2 to TRBJ1-1, with 7 bases that match TRBD1. The CDR3 loop spans 16 amino acids. J gave up 3 bases and V 5 bases, and 12 bases lay outside the gene matches. From germline, CDR1 is SNHLY and CDR2 FYNNEI. Using reference TRBV2 and TRBJ1-1 for the parts outside the CDR3, the full variable domain is EPEVTQTPSHQVTQMGQEVILRCVPISNHLYFYWYRQILGQKVEFLVSFYNNEISEKSEIFDDQFSVERPDGSNFTLKIRSTKLEDSAMYFCASSPKTGLTYTEAFFGQGTRLTVV.

V is TRBV19 and J is TRBJ1-3, with 9 bases fitting TRBD1. The CDR3 contains 14 residues. Trimming at V came to 9 bases and at J to 2 bases, leaving 5 bases not matched to a gene. CDR1 is LNHDA, CDR2 SQIVND, per germline (reference sequence). CDR3 region: CASWTGAAGNTIYF. The CDR3 DNA follows: TGTGCCAGCTGGACAGGGGCGGCTGGAAACACCATATATTTT.

This chain connects TRBV5-1 to TRBJ1-1; 8 bases align to TRBD1. The CDR3 sequence is 15 residues long. CDR1 is SGHRS and CDR2 is YFSETQ in the germline V gene. Trimming at V came to 5 bases and at J to 3 bases, leaving 9 bases not matched to a gene. In nucleotides, the CDR3 is TGCGCCAGCAGAACAGGGGGTCTAACGGACACTGAAGCTTTCTTT. Translation gives CASRTGGLTDTEAFF.

The V call is TRBV5-1, the J call TRBJ2-7; TRBD2 agrees at 11 bases. From germline, CDR1 is SGHRS and CDR2 YFSETQ. V lost 4 bases, J lost 4 bases, and 10 bases stayed unmatched. The CDR3 loop spans 16 amino acids. Here the CDR3 reads CASSELAGVLVYEQYF. Written as DNA, the CDR3 is TGCGCCAGCAGCGAACTAGCGGGGGTTTTGGTGTACGAGCAGTACTTC.

This clone has only one observation. The same CDR3 can be traced to other DNA sequences in this sample. This chain uses TRBV20-1 with TRBJ2-1; possibly TRBD1 for D (5 bases). The length of the CDR3 is 11 residues. Trimming removed 3 bases from V and 7 bases from J, with 7 bases in between. CDR1 is DFQATT and CDR2 is SNEGSKA in the germline V gene (reference sequence). CDR3 coding DNA: TGCAGTGCTAGGGGGCAAAATGAGCAGTTCTTC. Its protein is CSARGQNEQFF.

The chain employs TRBV5-1 and TRBJ2-3; possible D gene TRBD2, 5 bases. Trimming cost V 0 bases and J 6 bases, with 8 bases left between them. CDR3 size: 13 residues. The germline CDR1 and CDR2 sequences are SGHRS and YFSETQ. The CDR3 DNA sequence: TGCGCCAGCAGCTTGGACCAGCGGGATACGCAGTATTTT. It specifies CASSLDQRDTQYF.

This clone occurred many times. The rearrangement uses TRBV7-6 and TRBJ1-1; 8 nucleotides line up with TRBD1. In germline, CDR1 is SGHVS, CDR2 FNYEAQ. The CDR3 contains 15 residues. Trimming removed 5 bases from V and 3 bases from J; junction bases left unmatched: 8. CDR3 nucleotide sequence: TGTGCCAGCAGCCCTTCGACAGGGGCAGACACTGAAGCTTTCTTT. The encoded protein is CASSPSTGADTEAFF. Together with reference TRBV7-6 and TRBJ1-1, the CDR3 gives the full variable domain: GAGVSQSPRYKVTKRGQDVALRCDPISGHVSLYWYRQALGQGPEFLTYFNYEAQQDKSGLPNDRFSAERPEGSISTLTIQRTEQRDSAMYRCASSPSTGADTEAFFGQGTRLTVV.

The gene calls are TRBV6-5 and TRBJ2-1; 7 bases line up with TRBD2. The CDR3 loop spans 12 amino acids. Germline V gene sequence: CDR1 MNHEY, CDR2 SVGAGI. Losses at the gene ends were 5 bases for V and 12 bases for J; bases not matched to a gene: 7. The CDR3 here is CASSTISGPQFF. CDR3 bases: TGTGCCAGCAGTACCATTAGCGGGCCGCAGTTCTTC.

The J gene is TRBJ2-7, the V gene TRBV10-3; D possibly corresponds to TRBD1 (6 bases). Trimming removed 6 bases at V and 7 bases at J, with 10 bases between. CDR1 and CDR2 (germline): ENHRY, SYGVKD. This CDR3 has 11 amino acids. CDR3 sequence (DNA): TGTGCCATCAGCGGGGACATGGAGCAGTACTTC. This sequence encodes CAISGDMEQYF.

This chain joins TRBV28 and TRBJ1-3; tentatively, D is TRBD1 (5 bases). V lost 5 bases, J lost 3 bases, and 17 bases lay in between. The CDR3 length is 16 residues. Germline V CDR1 and CDR2: MDHEN, SYDVKM. The CDR3 nucleotides read TGTGCCAGCAGTCCCCCCGGGGGAGTACGTGGAAACACCATATATTTT. Encoded protein: CASSPPGGVRGNTIYF. The full variable domain, with the rest looked up from reference TRBV28 and TRBJ1-3, is DVKVTQSSRYLVKRTGEKVFLECVQDMDHENMFWYRQDPGLGLRLIYFSYDVKMKEKGDIPEGYSVSREKKERFSLILESASTNQTSMYLCASSPPGGVRGNTIYFGEGSWLTVV.